Listed here is a single TCR beta chain. Its matching antigen is unknown. Germline assignment: CDR1 SGHAT and CDR2 FQDESV (reference sequence). This CDR3 has 15 residues. The trim removed 3 bases at V and 0 bases at J, leaving 2 bases unmatched. The source of the sample is a study of T cell responses to AZD1222 COVID-19 vaccine. TCRdb's table, derived via immunoSEQ multiplex PCR, lists solely in-frame clones and lacks some. The data show 53,000 or so clones, about 86% seen once. General study points: Only after the peak T cell response were repertoires sampled. Donor demographics were predominantly white British with a female majority; clonal diversity may be underestimated. Spike regions recognized by vaccine-associated CD4 TCRs spanned the protein, led by 160-218 and 743-854.

The receptor was isolated from an adult who received the AZD1222 COVID-19 vaccine. This specimen consisted of peripheral blood, obtained 28 days after the second AZD1222 dose. The J gene is TRBJ2-3, the V gene TRBV11-1; TRBD2 matches at 8 bases. CDR3 DNA sequence: TGTGCCAGCAGCTTCTCTAGCGGGAGCACAGATACGCAGTATTTT. Amino acids: CASSFSSGSTDTQYF.